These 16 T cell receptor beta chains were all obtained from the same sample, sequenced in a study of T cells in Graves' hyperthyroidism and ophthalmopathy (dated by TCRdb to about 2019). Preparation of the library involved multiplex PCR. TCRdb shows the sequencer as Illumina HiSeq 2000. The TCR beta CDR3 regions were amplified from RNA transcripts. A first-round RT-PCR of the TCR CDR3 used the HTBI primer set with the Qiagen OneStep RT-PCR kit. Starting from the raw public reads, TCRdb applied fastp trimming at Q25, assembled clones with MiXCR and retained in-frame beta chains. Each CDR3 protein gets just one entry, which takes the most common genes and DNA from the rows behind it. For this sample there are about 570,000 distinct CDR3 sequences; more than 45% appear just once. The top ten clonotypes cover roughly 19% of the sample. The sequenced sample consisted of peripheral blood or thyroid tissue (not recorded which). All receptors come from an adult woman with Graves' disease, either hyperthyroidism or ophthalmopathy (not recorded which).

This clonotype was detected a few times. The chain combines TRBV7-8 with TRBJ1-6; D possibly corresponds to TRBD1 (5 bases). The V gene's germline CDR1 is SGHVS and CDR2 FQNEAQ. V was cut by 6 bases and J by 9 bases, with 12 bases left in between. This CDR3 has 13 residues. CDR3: CASRSIGASPLHF. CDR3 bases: TGTGCCAGCAGATCTATCGGGGCTTCACCCCTCCACTTT.

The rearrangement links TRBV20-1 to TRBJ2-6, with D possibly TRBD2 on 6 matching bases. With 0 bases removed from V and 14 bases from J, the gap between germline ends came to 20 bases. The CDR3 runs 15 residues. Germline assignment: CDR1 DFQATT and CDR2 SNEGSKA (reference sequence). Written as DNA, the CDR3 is TGCAGTGCTAGAGAGCTATCGGGACTGCCGATGATCCTGACTTTC. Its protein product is CSARELSGLPMILTF.

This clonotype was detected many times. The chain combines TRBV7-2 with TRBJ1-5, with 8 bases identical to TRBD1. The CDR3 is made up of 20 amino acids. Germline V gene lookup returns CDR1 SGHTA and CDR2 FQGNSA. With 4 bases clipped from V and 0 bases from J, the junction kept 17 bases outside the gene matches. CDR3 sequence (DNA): TGTGCCAGCAGCTCCCTATTGGGCGGGACAGGAGAGTATAGCAATCAGCCCCAGCATTTT. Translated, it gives CASSSLLGGTGEYSNQPQHF.

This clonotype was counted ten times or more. The CDR3 DNA follows: TGTGCCAGCAGTCGACAGGGTGGGTTCTACGAGCAGTACTTC. This gives the protein CASSRQGGFYEQYF. This chain links TRBV25-1 with TRBJ2-7; 7 bases map to TRBD1. V trimming: 5 bases; J trimming: 3 bases; junction bases outside the gene matches: 7. Germline V gene data show CDR1 as MGHDK and CDR2 as SYGVNS. The CDR3 covers 14 residues.

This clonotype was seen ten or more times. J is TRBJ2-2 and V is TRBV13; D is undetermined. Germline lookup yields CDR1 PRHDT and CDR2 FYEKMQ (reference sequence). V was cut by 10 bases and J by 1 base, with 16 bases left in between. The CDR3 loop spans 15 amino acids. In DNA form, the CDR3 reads TGTGCCACATCCCCTGGAACTGTGAACACCGGGGAGCTGTTTTTT. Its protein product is CATSPGTVNTGELFF. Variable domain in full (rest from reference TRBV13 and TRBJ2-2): AAGVIQSPRHLIKEKRETATLKCYPIPRHDTVYWYQQGPGQDPQFLISFYEKMQSDKGSIPDRFSAQQFSDYHSELNMSSLELGDSALYFCATSPGTVNTGELFFGEGSRLTVL.

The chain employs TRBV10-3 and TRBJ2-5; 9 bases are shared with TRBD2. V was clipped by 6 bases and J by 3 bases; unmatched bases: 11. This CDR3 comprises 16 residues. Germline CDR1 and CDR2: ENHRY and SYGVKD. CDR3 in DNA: TGTGCCATCAGCCCCCATGCGGGGGGGGTTGAAGAGACCCAGTACTTC. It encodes CAISPHAGGVEETQYF.

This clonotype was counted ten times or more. For the CDR3, the DNA is TGTGCCAGCGTTGATGTGGGGGAGACCCAGTACTTC. Translating gives CASVDVGETQYF. The chain recombines TRBV6-2 or TRBV6-3 with TRBJ2-5; D remains unclear. This CDR3 region has 12 residues. V dropped 8 bases and J dropped 5 bases, with 12 bases sitting between them. CDR1 MNHEY and CDR2 SVGEGT come from the germline V gene.

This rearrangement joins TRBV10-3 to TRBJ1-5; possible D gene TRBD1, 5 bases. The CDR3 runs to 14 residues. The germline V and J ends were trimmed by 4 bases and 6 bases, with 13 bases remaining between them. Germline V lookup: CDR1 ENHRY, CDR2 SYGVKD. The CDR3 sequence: CAISAKRGTQPQHF. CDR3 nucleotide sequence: TGTGCCATCAGTGCTAAGCGGGGGACTCAGCCCCAGCATTTT.

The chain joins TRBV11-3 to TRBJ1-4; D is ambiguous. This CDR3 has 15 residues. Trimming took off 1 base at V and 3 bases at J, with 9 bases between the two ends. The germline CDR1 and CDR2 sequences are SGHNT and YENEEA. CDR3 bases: TGTGCCAGCAGCTTAGGGGCCGGAGCTAATGAAAAACTGTTTTTT. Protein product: CASSLGAGANEKLFF.

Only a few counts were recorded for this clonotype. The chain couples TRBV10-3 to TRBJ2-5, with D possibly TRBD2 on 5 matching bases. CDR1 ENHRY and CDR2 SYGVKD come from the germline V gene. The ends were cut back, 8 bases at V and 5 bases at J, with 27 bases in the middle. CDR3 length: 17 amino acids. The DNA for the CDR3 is TGTGCCATCGGAGAGGGCACGGGTAGCCCAGTCGCCGAGACCCAGTACTTC. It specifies CAIGEGTGSPVAETQYF.

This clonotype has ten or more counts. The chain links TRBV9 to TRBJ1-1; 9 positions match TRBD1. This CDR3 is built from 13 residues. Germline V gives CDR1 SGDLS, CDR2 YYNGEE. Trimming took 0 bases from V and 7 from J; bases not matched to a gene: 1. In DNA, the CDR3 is TGTGCCAGCAGCGTAGAGGGACAGGGTGAAGCTTTCTTT. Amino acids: CASSVEGQGEAFF.

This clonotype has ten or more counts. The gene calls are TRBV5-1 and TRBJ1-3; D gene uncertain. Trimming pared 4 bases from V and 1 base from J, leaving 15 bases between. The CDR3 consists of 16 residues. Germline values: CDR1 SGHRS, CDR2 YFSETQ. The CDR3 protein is CASSHGLGLSGNTIYF. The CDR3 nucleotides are TGCGCCAGCAGCCACGGATTAGGGCTATCTGGAAACACCATATATTTT.

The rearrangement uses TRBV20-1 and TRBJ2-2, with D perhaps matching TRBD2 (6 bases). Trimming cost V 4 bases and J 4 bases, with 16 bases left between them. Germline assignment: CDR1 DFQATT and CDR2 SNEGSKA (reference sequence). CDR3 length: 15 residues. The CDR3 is CSAIDGGVVTGELFF. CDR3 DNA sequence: TGCAGTGCTATCGACGGGGGAGTTGTCACCGGGGAGCTGTTTTTT.

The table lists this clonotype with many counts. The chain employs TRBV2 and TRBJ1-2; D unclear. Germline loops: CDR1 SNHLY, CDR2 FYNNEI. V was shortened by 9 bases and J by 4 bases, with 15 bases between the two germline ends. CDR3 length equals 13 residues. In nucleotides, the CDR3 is TGTGCCAGTCCGGGCGGGGAAGTCTATGGCTACACCTTC. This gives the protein CASPGGEVYGYTF.

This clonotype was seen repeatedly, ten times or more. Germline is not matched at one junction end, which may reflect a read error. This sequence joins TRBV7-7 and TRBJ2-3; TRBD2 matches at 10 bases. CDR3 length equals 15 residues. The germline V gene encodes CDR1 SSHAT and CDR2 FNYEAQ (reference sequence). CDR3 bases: TGTGCTAGCAGCTCAGCGGGAGGGCCGACAGATACGCAGTATTTT. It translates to CASSSAGGPTDTQYF.

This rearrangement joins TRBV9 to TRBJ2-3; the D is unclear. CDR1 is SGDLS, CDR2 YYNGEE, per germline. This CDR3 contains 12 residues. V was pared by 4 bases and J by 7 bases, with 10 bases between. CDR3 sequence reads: CASSFVPYTQYF. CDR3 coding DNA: TGTGCCAGCAGCTTTGTCCCCTATACGCAGTATTTT.